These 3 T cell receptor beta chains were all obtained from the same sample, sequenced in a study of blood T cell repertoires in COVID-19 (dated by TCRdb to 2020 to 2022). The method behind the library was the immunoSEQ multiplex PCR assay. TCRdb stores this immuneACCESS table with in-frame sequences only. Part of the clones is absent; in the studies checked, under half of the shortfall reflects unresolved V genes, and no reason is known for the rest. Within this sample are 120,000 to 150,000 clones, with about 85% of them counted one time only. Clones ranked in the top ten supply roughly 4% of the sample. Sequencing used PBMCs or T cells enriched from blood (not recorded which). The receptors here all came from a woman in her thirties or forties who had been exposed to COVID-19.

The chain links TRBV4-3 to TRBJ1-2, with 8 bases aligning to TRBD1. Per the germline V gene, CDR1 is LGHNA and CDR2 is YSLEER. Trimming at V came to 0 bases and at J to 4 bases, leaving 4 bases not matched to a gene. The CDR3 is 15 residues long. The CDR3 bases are TGCGCCAGCAGCCAAGATAGGGACAGGTCCTATGGCTACACCTTC. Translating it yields CASSQDRDRSYGYTF.

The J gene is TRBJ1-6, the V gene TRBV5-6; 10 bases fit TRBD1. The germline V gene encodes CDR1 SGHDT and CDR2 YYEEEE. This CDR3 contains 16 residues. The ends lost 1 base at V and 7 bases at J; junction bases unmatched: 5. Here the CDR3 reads CASSLWGTGANSPLHF. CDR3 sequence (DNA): TGTGCCAGCAGCTTGTGGGGGACAGGGGCGAATTCACCCCTCCACTTT.

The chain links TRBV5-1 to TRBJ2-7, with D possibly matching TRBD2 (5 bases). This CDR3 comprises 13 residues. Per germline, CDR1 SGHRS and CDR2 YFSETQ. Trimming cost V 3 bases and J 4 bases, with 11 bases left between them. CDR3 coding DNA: TGCGCCAGCAGCTCCCTGACTAAGTACGAGCAGTACTTC. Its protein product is CASSSLTKYEQYF.